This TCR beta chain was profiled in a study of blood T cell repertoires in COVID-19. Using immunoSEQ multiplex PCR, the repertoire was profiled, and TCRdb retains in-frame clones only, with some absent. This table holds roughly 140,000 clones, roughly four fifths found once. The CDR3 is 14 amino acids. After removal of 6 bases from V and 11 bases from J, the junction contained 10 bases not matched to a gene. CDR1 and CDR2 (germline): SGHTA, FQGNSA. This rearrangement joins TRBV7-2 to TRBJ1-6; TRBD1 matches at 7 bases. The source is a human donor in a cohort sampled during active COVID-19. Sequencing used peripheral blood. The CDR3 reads CASSFDRVMAPLHF. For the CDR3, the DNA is TGTGCCAGCAGTTTCGACAGGGTGATGGCACCCCTCCACTTT.